The clone carrying this TCR beta chain was observed a few times. The source of the sample is a study of blood T cell repertoires in COVID-19. Method: immunoSEQ multiplex PCR; TCRdb's copy keeps in-frame clones and lacks some. The data contain 200,000 to 250,000 clones, 82% of them seen just once; the ten biggest clones take up approximately 3.1%. This CDR3 region has 17 residues. CDR1 is LGHNA, CDR2 YNFKEQ, per germline. Trimming cost V 0 bases and J 2 bases; bases outside gene matches: 8. The source of this sequence is an older woman who had recovered from COVID-19. The sample consisted of PBMCs or T cells enriched from blood (not recorded which). The gene calls are TRBV4-2 and TRBJ2-5, with TRBD1 matching over 8 bases. The CDR3 region has the DNA TGTGCCAGCAGCCAAGATGTTAGTAGGACAGGGCAAGAGACCCAGTACTTC. Translation gives CASSQDVSRTGQETQYF.